These 16 T cell receptor beta chains were all obtained from the same sample, sequenced in a study of radiotherapy plus CTLA-4 blockade in lung cancer. TCRdb's copy holds only in-frame clones and misses some; the assay was immunoSEQ multiplex PCR. The data show 75,000 or so clones, about 80% seen once. The input for sequencing was peripheral blood, taken from a patient treated with radiotherapy plus ipilimumab. Receptor source: a human donor with non-small cell lung cancer who had a complete response to radiotherapy plus ipilimumab.

The chain links TRBV5-5 to TRBJ2-6; D remains ambiguous. CDR1 and CDR2 from the germline V gene are SGHKS and YYEKEE (reference sequence). CDR3 length: 16 amino acids. V dropped 3 bases and J dropped 0 bases, with 10 bases sitting between them. The CDR3 here is CASSSLSASGANVLTF. In DNA form, the CDR3 reads TGTGCCAGCAGCTCGCTATCTGCCTCTGGGGCCAACGTCCTGACTTTC.

As DNA, the CDR3 is TGTGCCAGCAGCCCGAGGGTTTCCGGGGCCAACGTCCTGACTTTC. Translation gives CASSPRVSGANVLTF. The chain recombines TRBV11-3 with TRBJ2-6, with D possibly matching TRBD2 (5 bases). This CDR3 contains 15 residues. CDR1 is SGHNT, CDR2 YENEEA, per germline. V shed 5 bases and J shed 4 bases, with 12 bases lying between them.

The V gene is TRBV19, the J gene TRBJ2-3; 7 bases line up with TRBD1. The CDR3 sequence is 16 residues long. Germline CDR1 and CDR2: LNHDA and SQIVND (reference sequence). J gave up 1 base and V 5 bases, and 9 bases lay outside the gene matches. Here the CDR3 reads CASSLKGAKGTDTQYF. CDR3 nucleotides: TGTGCCAGTAGTTTAAAGGGGGCAAAGGGCACAGATACGCAGTATTTT.

This chain connects TRBV2 to TRBJ1-5; D remains ambiguous. The CDR3 runs to 14 residues. The V gene lost 7 bases and the J gene lost 2 bases, with 12 bases spanning the gap. Germline loops: CDR1 SNHLY, CDR2 FYNNEI. CDR3 amino acids: CASTLDRGNQPQHF. Here the CDR3 DNA reads TGTGCCAGCACGCTGGATAGGGGCAATCAGCCCCAGCATTTT.

The rearrangement links TRBV6-5 to TRBJ2-1, with D perhaps TRBD2 (5 bases). V lost 4 bases to trimming and J lost 1 base, with 11 bases between them. This CDR3 contains 15 residues. In germline, CDR1 is MNHEY, CDR2 SVGAGI. The CDR3 protein is CASSSPRGSYNEQFF. The CDR3 DNA sequence: TGTGCCAGCAGTTCCCCACGGGGATCCTACAATGAGCAGTTCTTC.

The rearrangement links TRBV6-1 to TRBJ2-1; D is ambiguous. Germline V gives CDR1 MNHNS, CDR2 SASEGT. The V end was cut by 3 bases, the J end by 4 bases, with 10 bases between. The CDR3 length is 14 residues. The CDR3 nucleotides are TGTGCCAGCAGTGAGATGTGGCAGTACAATGAGCAGTTCTTC. Translated, it gives CASSEMWQYNEQFF.

This clone showed up just once. This sequence joins TRBV5-1 and TRBJ2-1; D is possibly TRBD2 (6 bases). Trimming removed 2 bases at V and 8 bases at J, with 23 bases between. Germline V gene lookup returns CDR1 SGHRS and CDR2 YFSETQ. This CDR3 has 17 residues. The CDR3 DNA reads TGCGCCAGCAGCTTACGGGGCCCCGGGGGTGTATGGGATGAGCAGTTCTTC. It is translated as CASSLRGPGGVWDEQFF. Full variable domain (outside the CDR3, taken from reference TRBV5-1 and TRBJ2-1): KAGVTQTPRYLIKTRGQQVTLSCSPISGHRSVSWYQQTPGQGLQFLFEYFSETQRNKGNFPGRFSGRQFSNSRSEMNVSTLELGDSALYLCASSLRGPGGVWDEQFFGPGTRLTVL.

The V and J genes are TRBV9 and TRBJ2-1; D may be TRBD1 or TRBD2 (6 bases each). The germline V gene encodes CDR1 SGDLS and CDR2 YYNGEE. The V end lost 0 bases, the J end lost 1 base, and 23 bases lay between the germline ends. The CDR3 is 20 residues long. The CDR3 region has the DNA TGTGCCAGCAGCGTAGAGGGGGACATTCGACTAGGAGGGTCCTACAATGAGCAGTTCTTC. Its translation: CASSVEGDIRLGGSYNEQFF.

The V call is TRBV18, the J call TRBJ2-1; 8 bases agree with TRBD2. V gave up 3 bases and J gave up 10 bases; unmatched junction bases: 14. From germline, CDR1 is KGHSH and CDR2 LQKENI. This CDR3 spans 16 amino acids. The CDR3 DNA sequence: TGTGCCAGCTCACCCTCGGGTAGCGGGACCATGAAAGAGCAGTTCTTC. Amino acids: CASSPSGSGTMKEQFF.

The count of this clone is one. The V and J genes are TRBV29-1 and TRBJ2-1, with 8 bases that match TRBD2. The CDR3 spans 13 residues. V lost 5 bases, J lost 4 bases, and 4 bases stayed unmatched. Germline V gives CDR1 SQVTM, CDR2 ANQGSEA. This CDR3 is CSVRGTRYNEQFF. CDR3 nucleotides: TGCAGCGTTAGGGGGACTAGGTACAATGAGCAGTTCTTC.

The chain is built from TRBV28 and TRBJ1-2, with 9 bases lining up with TRBD1. Germline CDR1 reads MDHEN; CDR2 reads SYDVKM. V shed 5 bases, J shed 3 bases, and the junction held 10 bases outside the gene matches. The CDR3 is 16 residues long. The CDR3 coding sequence is TGTGCCAGCAGTGGAAACCGGGACAGGGAGGACTATGGCTACACCTTC. This codes for CASSGNRDREDYGYTF.

CDR3 nucleotides: TGTGCCAGTAGTCTTACAGGGTCGGTGGGCAATCAGCCCCAGCATTTT. Protein: CASSLTGSVGNQPQHF. The chain couples TRBV19 to TRBJ1-5; tentatively, D is TRBD1 (6 bases). This CDR3 region has 16 residues. The germline CDR1 and CDR2 sequences are LNHDA and SQIVND (reference sequence). Trimming pared 5 bases from V and 2 bases from J, leaving 16 bases between.

This chain uses TRBV5-4 with TRBJ1-2, with a possible D match to TRBD1 (5 bases). Trimming shortened V by 2 bases and J by 4 bases, and 12 bases separated the two germline ends. This CDR3 is built from 14 residues. CDR1 is SGHNT, CDR2 YYREEE, per germline (reference sequence). Written as DNA, the CDR3 is TGTGCCAGCAGCTTAGACGGGACGCCCTATGGCTACACCTTC. Encoded protein: CASSLDGTPYGYTF. The full variable domain, with the rest looked up from reference TRBV5-4 and TRBJ1-2, is ETGVTQSPTHLIKTRGQQVTLRCSSQSGHNTVSWYQQALGQGPQFIFQYYREEENGRGNFPPRFSGLQFPNYSSELNVNALELDDSALYLCASSLDGTPYGYTFGSGTRLTVV.

The genes are TRBV14 and TRBJ2-3; D not resolved. The CDR3 runs 16 residues. V shed 1 base and J shed 1 base, with 12 bases lying between them. Per germline, CDR1 SGHDN and CDR2 FVKESK. The CDR3 coding sequence is TGTGCCAGCAGCCAAGGGGTAACAAGGGGCACAGATACGCAGTATTTT. As protein: CASSQGVTRGTDTQYF. The full variable domain, with the rest looked up from reference TRBV14 and TRBJ2-3, is EAGVTQFPSHSVIEKGQTVTLRCDPISGHDNLYWYRRVMGKEIKFLLHFVKESKQDESGMPNNRFLAERTGGTYSTLKVQPAELEDSGVYFCASSQGVTRGTDTQYFGPGTRLTVL.

As to this clone: The sample has other DNA sequences that encode this CDR3 too. The V gene is TRBV7-2, the J gene TRBJ2-1; D remains unclear. This CDR3 region has 12 residues. Deletions cut 5 bases from V and 1 base from J, with 3 bases between. Germline lookup yields CDR1 SGHTA and CDR2 FQGNSA. The CDR3 here is CASSRSYNEQFF. The CDR3 DNA reads TGTGCCAGCAGCCGTTCCTACAATGAGCAGTTCTTC.

This chain connects TRBV7-2 to TRBJ2-7; D call uncertain. Looked up from germline, CDR1 is SGHTA and CDR2 is FQGNSA. CDR3 length: 13 residues. V was shortened by 4 bases and J by 5 bases, with 12 bases between the two germline ends. CDR3 amino acids: CASSSRAVHEQYF. In DNA, the CDR3 is TGTGCCAGCAGCTCCCGTGCGGTTCACGAGCAGTACTTC.